The clone carrying this T cell receptor (beta chain) was seen only a few times. Its target is unknown. The study excluded patients with uncontrolled infection, other autoimmune disease, pregnancy or lactation. The authors took PBMCs from over 8.5 ml fresh peripheral blood. The record originates from a study of T cells in Graves' hyperthyroidism and ophthalmopathy. Whole-study results and caveats: Ophthalmopathy cases were set apart from stable hyperthyroidism by a 13 V-J model.

The TCR beta CDR3 regions underwent amplification using RNA transcripts as the source. With the HTBI primer set, the TCR CDR3 went through a first round of RT-PCR. MiXCR, run by TCRdb on the multiplex PCR reads, gives a single entry per CDR3 protein. The sample consists of approximately 690,000 distinct CDR3 sequences, roughly 15% of them appearing once. Trimming cost V 3 bases and J 0 bases; bases outside gene matches: 9. This CDR3 is built from 18 residues. CDR1 and CDR2 (germline): DFQATT, SNEGSKA (reference sequence). Sequenced sample: blood. This clonotype originated in a woman aged 45 to 65 with Graves' ophthalmopathy. The V and J genes are TRBV20-1 and TRBJ1-6; 9 bases line up with TRBD1. The CDR3 protein is CSASQDRGSLSYNSPLHF. The CDR3 DNA sequence: TGCAGTGCTAGCCAGGACAGGGGTAGCCTCTCCTATAATTCACCCCTCCACTTT.